Listed below are T cell receptor beta chains from one sample, sequenced in a study of blood T cell repertoires in COVID-19. Profiled with immunoSEQ multiplex PCR; TCRdb holds only in-frame clones, not every one. The data contain 450,000 to 600,000 clones, about 85% of them singletons. What was sequenced was PBMCs or T cells enriched from blood (not recorded which). These receptors all come from a woman between 18 and 30 years old who had recovered from COVID-19. CDR3s include the opening cysteine and the closing phenylalanine or tryptophan. Each record gives: clone size, J gene, D gene, V gene, CDR3 DNA, CDR3 protein. A D gene is named only where the DNA matches it firmly. Size values are once, few and many counts, or a class for expanded clones, and some rows have none.

clone_size: once
j_call: TRBJ1-1
d_call: NA
v_call: TRBV7-9
cdr3_nt: TGTGCCAGCAGCGGGGGGGCGCGGACTGAAGCTTTCTTT
cdr3_aa: CASSGGARTEAFF

clone_size: few
j_call: TRBJ1-2
d_call: NA
v_call: TRBV5-1
cdr3_nt: TGCGCCAGCAGCGAGGTCCAGGGTGGAAGCTACACCTTC
cdr3_aa: CASSEVQGGSYTF

clone_size: NA
j_call: TRBJ1-1
d_call: TRBD1
v_call: TRBV6-5
cdr3_nt: TGTGCCAGCAGATTTACAGGGGAGAACACTGAAGCTTTCTTT
cdr3_aa: CASRFTGENTEAFF

clone_size: NA
j_call: TRBJ1-1
d_call: NA
v_call: TRBV28
cdr3_nt: TGTGCCAGCAGTTCGACGGGAAACACTGAAGCTTTCTTT
cdr3_aa: CASSSTGNTEAFF

clone_size: few
j_call: TRBJ1-4
d_call: TRBD1
v_call: TRBV4-1
cdr3_nt: TGCGCCAGCAGCCCAGACAGGGTAGTGAATGAAAAACTGTTTTTT
cdr3_aa: CASSPDRVVNEKLFF

clone_size: NA
j_call: TRBJ1-1
d_call: NA
v_call: TRBV5-1
cdr3_nt: TGCGCCAGCAGCCACGGACAGCGAGTCACTGAAGCTTTCTTT
cdr3_aa: CASSHGQRVTEAFF

clone_size: NA
j_call: TRBJ2-2
d_call: TRBD1
v_call: TRBV5-4
cdr3_nt: TGTGCCAGCAGCCACCCGGGGACAGGGGGGAACACCGGGGAGCTGTTTTTT
cdr3_aa: CASSHPGTGGNTGELFF

clone_size: NA
j_call: TRBJ1-1
d_call: NA
v_call: TRBV5-6
cdr3_nt: TGTGCCAGCAGCCGCCTCGGAGATCTGAACACTGAAGCTTTCTTT
cdr3_aa: CASSRLGDLNTEAFF

clone_size: NA
j_call: TRBJ2-3
d_call: TRBD1
v_call: TRBV28
cdr3_nt: TGTGCCAGCACCCCGGACAGGGGAACAGATACGCAGTATTTT
cdr3_aa: CASTPDRGTDTQYF

clone_size: NA
j_call: TRBJ1-4
d_call: TRBD1
v_call: TRBV9
cdr3_nt: TGTGCCAGCAGCCAGACGGGACAGATTAATGAAAAACTGTTTTTT
cdr3_aa: CASSQTGQINEKLFF

clone_size: NA
j_call: TRBJ1-2
d_call: TRBD1
v_call: TRBV3-1/TRBV3-2
cdr3_nt: TGTGCCAGCAGCCATGGACAGGGGGGGACGTATGGCTACACCTTC
cdr3_aa: CASSHGQGGTYGYTF

clone_size: few
j_call: TRBJ2-7
d_call: TRBD1
v_call: TRBV2
cdr3_nt: TGTGCCACCAAAGCCGGGACAGGGGGCGGAGTGGGCCCCTACGAGCAGTACTTC
cdr3_aa: CATKAGTGGGVGPYEQYF

clone_size: NA
j_call: TRBJ1-5
d_call: NA
v_call: TRBV28
cdr3_nt: TGTGCCAGCAGTTTAAGGCAGGGTGGAAGCAATCAGCCCCAGCATTTT
cdr3_aa: CASSLRQGGSNQPQHF

clone_size: NA
j_call: TRBJ2-7
d_call: TRBD1
v_call: TRBV6-5
cdr3_nt: TGTGCCAGCAGCGCGGGACAGGGAATTTACGAGCAGTACTTC
cdr3_aa: CASSAGQGIYEQYF

clone_size: NA
j_call: TRBJ1-1
d_call: NA
v_call: TRBV7-9
cdr3_nt: TGTGCCAGCGAACGGGGGAACACTGAAGCTTTCTTT
cdr3_aa: CASERGNTEAFF

clone_size: NA
j_call: TRBJ1-2
d_call: TRBD1
v_call: TRBV9
cdr3_nt: TGTGCCAGCAGCGTAGGTGCAGGGGGAAGATATGGCTACACCTTC
cdr3_aa: CASSVGAGGRYGYTF

clone_size: once
j_call: TRBJ1-2
d_call: NA
v_call: TRBV6-1
cdr3_nt: TGTGCCAGCAGTGACAGGGGCAGCTTTGGCTACACCTTC
cdr3_aa: CASSDRGSFGYTF

clone_size: once
j_call: TRBJ1-6
d_call: NA
v_call: TRBV3-1/TRBV3-2
cdr3_nt: TGTGCCAGCAGCCAAGTTTCGAATTCACCCCTCCACTTT
cdr3_aa: CASSQVSNSPLHF

clone_size: NA
j_call: TRBJ2-5
d_call: NA
v_call: TRBV5-4
cdr3_nt: TGTGCCAGCAGCTTGCGCGGCGGGGCGGAAGAGACCCAGTACTTC
cdr3_aa: CASSLRGGAEETQYF

clone_size: NA
j_call: TRBJ2-3
d_call: NA
v_call: TRBV10-1
cdr3_nt: TGCGCCAGCAGTGCCCAGGGTACAGATACGCAGTATTTT
cdr3_aa: CASSAQGTDTQYF

clone_size: NA
j_call: TRBJ1-1
d_call: TRBD1
v_call: TRBV5-5
cdr3_nt: TGTGCCAGCAGCCTCGGACAGGGAGGGACTGAAGCTTTCTTT
cdr3_aa: CASSLGQGGTEAFF

clone_size: few
j_call: TRBJ1-1
d_call: NA
v_call: TRBV7-8
cdr3_nt: TGTGCCAGCAGTTCTTTATGGAACACTGAAGCTTTCTTT
cdr3_aa: CASSSLWNTEAFF

clone_size: NA
j_call: TRBJ1-6
d_call: TRBD1
v_call: TRBV5-5
cdr3_nt: TGTGCCAGCAGCCGGACAGGGAATAATTCACCCCTCCACTTT
cdr3_aa: CASSRTGNNSPLHF

clone_size: NA
j_call: TRBJ1-1
d_call: TRBD1
v_call: TRBV5-1
cdr3_nt: TGCGCCAGCAGCTTCCAGGGGGCAAACACTGAAGCTTTCTTT
cdr3_aa: CASSFQGANTEAFF

clone_size: NA
j_call: TRBJ1-6
d_call: NA
v_call: TRBV25-1
cdr3_nt: TGTGCCAGCAGTTTTAGTTACAGGGATTCACCCCTCCACTTT
cdr3_aa: CASSFSYRDSPLHF

clone_size: NA
j_call: TRBJ2-2
d_call: TRBD1
v_call: TRBV19
cdr3_nt: TGTGCCAGTAGTCAACCGGGACAGGCGACCGGGGAGCTGTTTTTT
cdr3_aa: CASSQPGQATGELFF

clone_size: NA
j_call: TRBJ2-3
d_call: TRBD2
v_call: TRBV3-1/TRBV3-2
cdr3_nt: TGTGCCAGCAGCCAAAACTCCCTCTCGGGAGCGGGGTTCGCAGATACGCAGTATTTT
cdr3_aa: CASSQNSLSGAGFADTQYF

clone_size: NA
j_call: TRBJ1-3
d_call: NA
v_call: TRBV5-4
cdr3_nt: TGTGCCAGCAGCTTGGAAGCTACCTCTGGAAACACCATATATTTT
cdr3_aa: CASSLEATSGNTIYF

clone_size: NA
j_call: TRBJ2-5
d_call: TRBD2
v_call: TRBV7-2
cdr3_nt: TGTGCCAGCAGCTTGACTAGCGGTGGGGAGACCCAGTACTTC
cdr3_aa: CASSLTSGGETQYF

clone_size: NA
j_call: TRBJ1-3
d_call: NA
v_call: TRBV5-1
cdr3_nt: TGCGCCAGCAGCCTAGGACAGTTTAGCTCTGGAAACACCATATATTTT
cdr3_aa: CASSLGQFSSGNTIYF